This T cell receptor beta chain was observed in a study of blood T cells in healthy people across ages. Concerning this clonotype itself: A clone one base away is much larger, so this may be a read error.

There are 14 residues in the CDR3. The V gene's germline CDR1 is SGHDT and CDR2 YYEEEE. Primed by a sample-barcoded 5' primer and a J-beta primer mix, a second PCR proceeded for roughly 7 to 11 cycles. TCRdb reprocessed the 5' RACE reads with MiXCR, giving one entry per CDR3 protein. Of 800,000 to 950,000 distinct CDR3 sequences in the sample, about 36% were seen once. This sequence joins TRBV5-6 and TRBJ1-2; a possible D gene is TRBD1 (5 bases). This clonotype was obtained from a man aged 18 to 29 in good health. Sequenced: blood. CDR3 sequence: CASRLAGRSYGYTF. The DNA of the CDR3 is TGTGCCAGCCGCTTGGCGGGACGGAGCTATGGCTACACCTTC.